A selection of T cell receptor beta chains follows, all from one sample in a study of blood T cell repertoires in COVID-19. TCRdb's table, derived via immunoSEQ multiplex PCR, lists solely in-frame clones and lacks some. Found here are fewer than 250,000 clones, 80% to 90% of them singletons; the top ten hold about 9.4%. Input material: peripheral blood. These receptors all come from an elderly woman with acute or convalescent COVID-19. The CDR3 runs from the conserved cysteine through the conserved F or W.

j_call v_call cdr3_aa
TRBJ2-1 TRBV4-2 CASSSTPGQGAQVEQFF
TRBJ2-1 TRBV6-5 CASNRGREAYNEQFF
TRBJ2-7 TRBV6-1 CASSEIRGGEQYF
TRBJ1-2 TRBV7-9 CASRAPYGYTF
TRBJ1-5 TRBV21-1 CASSKARFNQPQHF
TRBJ1-5 TRBV19 CATKGGQLSNQPQHF
TRBJ1-5 TRBV27 CASCSSTGYQPQHF
- TRBV7-3 CASSLTGGYNEQFF
TRBJ2-5 TRBV29-1 CSVEGASGREETQYF
TRBJ2-5 TRBV7-9 CASSGRAGLAGEVPETQYF
TRBJ2-7 TRBV18 CASSPPSYEQYF
TRBJ2-7 TRBV6-2/TRBV6-3 CASSDAGGPGYEQYF
TRBJ2-1 TRBV5-8 CASSLGQGGYNEQFF
TRBJ2-2 TRBV4-2 CASSSTGELFF
TRBJ2-3 TRBV9 CASSVAGHGTGTDTQYF
TRBJ2-1 TRBV29-1 CSVVRTFEDEQFF
TRBJ2-1 TRBV11-3 CASSLGAGIYNEQFF
TRBJ2-7 TRBV19 CASSITGSYEQYF
TRBJ1-4 TRBV3-1/TRBV3-2 CASSQGLRPGNKGEKLFF
TRBJ2-3 TRBV3-1/TRBV3-2 CASSQGAGGPDTQYF